This TCR beta chain is from a study of shared clonotypes between healthy human individuals (dated by TCRdb to the early 2020s). As for the study more broadly: A couple of women and a few men aged 18 to 49 years were included in the cohort. For each donor, CD4 naive and CD4 memory were each given three plates, CD8 naive was given two plates, and CD8 memory was given one plate. To estimate repertoire size and how much clonotype sharing occurs between individuals, the study deeply sequenced the blood TCR repertoires of about five healthy adults. Libraries were prepared and TCR repertoires were sequenced by different laboratories using diverse techniques, in order to increase sequencing depth and limit assay-specific biases. Leukapheresis yielded between about 0.94 and 9 billion PBMCs per donor. General study outcomes and caveats: Sampling was restricted to blood, and TCR repertoires in tissue are likely to differ from TCR repertoires in blood. Sharing across a few donors was observed for 5% to 6.5% of naive CD4, over 3% of naive CD8, roughly 2.3% of memory CD4, and around 0.42% of memory CD8 clonotypes. Because the study included only a small number of donors, the genetic and exposure-history diversity represented was limited. Based on pairwise subsampling, the degree of clonotype sharing among donors was expected to be affected by sequencing depth. Naive subsets generally had larger estimated clonotype richness than memory subsets did. Higher generation probabilities were observed for clonotypes shared by all four sorted-subset donors than for non-shared clonotypes. Even with the large sequencing depth, rarefaction of the sorted-subset datasets indicated that sequencing was incomplete.

Using the deep immunoSEQ assay, multiplex PCR amplified TCR CDR3 regions from genomic DNA. Extracted genomic DNA from each cell subset was spread evenly across all wells of several immunoSEQ 96-well plates, with each plate serving as a replicate. For sorted subsets, around 200 ng genomic DNA, equal to tens of thousands of T cell genomes, was loaded into each replicate PCR. Purified libraries were measured with a Qubit 3.0 fluorometer, size-checked on a Bioanalyzer 2100, and measured again with the KAPA Library Quantification kit. Every immunoSEQ 96-well plate was sequenced on a separate single-read 150-cycle Illumina NextSeq 550 flow cell. The authors' pipeline ran thus. Because the immunoSEQ output held only junctional sequences and lacked quality scores, the filtering could not match the filtering applied to full-length reads. Sequences were annotated with PyIR, a Python wrapper for IgBLAST v1.9, using IMGT germline references to assign V/J genes and CDR3. Reads were filtered out if the reads had weak V/J assignments (E-value above 1e-6), no CDR3, stop codons, out-of-frame junctions, or ambiguous translated residues. V3J clonotypes were defined as sequences sharing an identical inferred V gene, J gene, and CDR3 amino acid sequence. The percentage overlap between two repertoires was calculated by dividing the number of shared unique clonotypes by the size of the smaller repertoire. RTK rarefaction, the Chao1 estimator, and Recon v2.1 estimates of unobserved clonotypes were used to assess repertoire richness. Generation probabilities for all TCRbeta clonotypes obtained by the gDNA method from several donors were computed using OLGA. Not all clones reach the TCRdb copy of this immuneACCESS table, which keeps in-frame sequences only. Checked studies attribute under half of the gap to unresolved V genes and leave the rest unexplained. Clone size and the V and J calls come from that table; the DNA yielded D and trimming. Across this sample there are a few hundred thousand clones, with approximately 74% seen only once. Jointly, the top ten make up 10% of the sample.

The donors were healthy, HIV-negative adults with no recently reported acute infections or vaccinations. Only Caucasian adults living in Nashville, Tennessee, USA were represented among the donors. CD4+ T cells were enriched by magnetic negative selection, after which naive cells were positively selected on CD45RA and the negative fraction was taken as the memory subset. Blood was collected by leukapheresis, and PBMCs were isolated by Ficoll-Histopaque density gradient centrifugation and then cryopreserved in liquid nitrogen vapor phase. Analytical flow cytometry was used to check the purity and quantity of every magnetically sorted T cell population. Each sorted fraction had its genomic DNA isolated and then quantified by UV absorbance on a Nanodrop 2000c. The germline V gene gives CDR1 as SGHAT and CDR2 as FQNNGV. Spanning cysteine to phenylalanine, the CDR3 consists of 15 amino acids. The sequence is cut down to CDR3 DNA, 45 bases in frame from base 1. V is pared back by 2 bases and J by 1 base, with 9 bases lying between the germline termini.

Turning to this clone: What this receptor recognizes is not known. No base qualities exist here, and no much larger clone lies one base off it.

The material sequenced was memory CD4+ T cells sorted from blood. This sample's cell subset or site label indicates: CD45RA-negative fraction. The clonotype comes from a man aged 30-40 years in good health. The chain is made from TRBV11-2 and TRBJ2-1, with the D gene possibly TRBD1 or TRBD2, each one fitting 7 bases. Read as DNA, the sequence is TGTGCCAGCAGCTTACAGGGGGGGTCCTACAATGAGCAGTTCTTC. Its translation is CASSLQGGSYNEQFF.